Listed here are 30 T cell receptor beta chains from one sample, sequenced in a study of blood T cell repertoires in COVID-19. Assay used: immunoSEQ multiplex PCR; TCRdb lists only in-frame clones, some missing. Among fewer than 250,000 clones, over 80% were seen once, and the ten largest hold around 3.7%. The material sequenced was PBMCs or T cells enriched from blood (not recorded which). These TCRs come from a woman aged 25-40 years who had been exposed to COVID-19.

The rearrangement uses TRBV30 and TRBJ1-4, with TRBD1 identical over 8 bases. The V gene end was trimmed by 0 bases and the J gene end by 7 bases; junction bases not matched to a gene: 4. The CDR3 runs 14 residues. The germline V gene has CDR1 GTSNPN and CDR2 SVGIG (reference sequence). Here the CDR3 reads CAWSVAGGFEKLFF. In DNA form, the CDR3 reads TGTGCCTGGAGTGTAGCAGGGGGCTTTGAAAAACTGTTTTTT.

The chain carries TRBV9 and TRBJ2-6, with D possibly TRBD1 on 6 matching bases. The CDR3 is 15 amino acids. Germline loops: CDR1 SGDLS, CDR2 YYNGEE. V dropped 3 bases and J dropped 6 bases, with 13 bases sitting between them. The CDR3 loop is CASSADTGLANVLTF. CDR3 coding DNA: TGTGCCAGCAGCGCCGATACAGGGTTGGCCAACGTCCTGACTTTC.

This CDR3 is CASSSGTDSDTQYF. CDR3 coding DNA: TGTGCCAGCAGCTCCGGAACTGACTCCGATACGCAGTATTTT. The genes are TRBV7-3 and TRBJ2-3; D gene uncertain. V shed 4 bases and J shed 6 bases, with 14 bases lying between them. Germline loops: CDR1 SGHTA, CDR2 FQGTGA. This CDR3 comprises 14 residues.

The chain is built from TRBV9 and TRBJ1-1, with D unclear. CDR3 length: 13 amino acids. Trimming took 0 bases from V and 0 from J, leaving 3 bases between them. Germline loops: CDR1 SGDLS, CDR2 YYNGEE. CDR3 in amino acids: CASSVVMNTEAFF. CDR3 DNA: TGTGCCAGCAGCGTAGTAATGAACACTGAAGCTTTCTTT.

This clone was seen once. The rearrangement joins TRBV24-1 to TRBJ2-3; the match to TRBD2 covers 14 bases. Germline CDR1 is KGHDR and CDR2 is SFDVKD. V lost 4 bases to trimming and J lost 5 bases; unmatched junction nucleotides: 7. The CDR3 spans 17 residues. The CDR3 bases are TGTGCCACCAGTGAACTGGGACTAGCGGGAGTGGGAGATACGCAGTATTTT. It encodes CATSELGLAGVGDTQYF.

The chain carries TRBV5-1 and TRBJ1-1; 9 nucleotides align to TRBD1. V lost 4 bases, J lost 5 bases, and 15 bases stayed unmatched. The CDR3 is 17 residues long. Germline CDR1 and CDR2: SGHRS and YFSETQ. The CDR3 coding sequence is TGCGCCAGCAGCCCGTGGGGGACAGGGCAGATTGCAACTGAAGCTTTCTTT. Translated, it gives CASSPWGTGQIATEAFF.

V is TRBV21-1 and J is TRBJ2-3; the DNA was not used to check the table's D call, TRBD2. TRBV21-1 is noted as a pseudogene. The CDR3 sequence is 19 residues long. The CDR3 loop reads CASRPLAGGQPISTDTQYF. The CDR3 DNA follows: TGTGCCAGCAGGCCACTAGCGGGAGGCCAACCTATAAGCACAGATACGCAGTATTTT.

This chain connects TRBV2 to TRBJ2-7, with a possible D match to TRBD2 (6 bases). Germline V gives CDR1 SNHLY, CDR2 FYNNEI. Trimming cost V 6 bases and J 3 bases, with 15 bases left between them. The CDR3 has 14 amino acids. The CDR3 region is CASREGWVIYEQYF. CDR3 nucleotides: TGTGCCAGCAGGGAGGGTTGGGTCATCTACGAGCAGTACTTC.

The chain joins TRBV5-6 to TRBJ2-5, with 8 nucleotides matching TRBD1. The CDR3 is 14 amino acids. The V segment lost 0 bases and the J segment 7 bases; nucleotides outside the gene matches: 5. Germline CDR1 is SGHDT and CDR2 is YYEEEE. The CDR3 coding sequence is TGTGCCAGCAGCTTGGAGACAGGGGACGGGACCCAGTACTTC. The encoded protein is CASSLETGDGTQYF.

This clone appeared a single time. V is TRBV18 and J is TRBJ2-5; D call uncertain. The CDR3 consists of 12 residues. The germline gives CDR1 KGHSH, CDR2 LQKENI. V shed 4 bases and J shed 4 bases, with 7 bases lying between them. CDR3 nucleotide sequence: TGTGCCAGCTCACGAACCGGAGAGACCCAGTACTTC. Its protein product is CASSRTGETQYF.

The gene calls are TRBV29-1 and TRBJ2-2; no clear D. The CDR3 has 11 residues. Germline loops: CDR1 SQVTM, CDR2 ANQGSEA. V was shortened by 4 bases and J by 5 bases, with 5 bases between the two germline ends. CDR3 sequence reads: CSVAVTGELFF. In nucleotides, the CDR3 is TGCAGCGTTGCGGTGACCGGGGAGCTGTTTTTT.

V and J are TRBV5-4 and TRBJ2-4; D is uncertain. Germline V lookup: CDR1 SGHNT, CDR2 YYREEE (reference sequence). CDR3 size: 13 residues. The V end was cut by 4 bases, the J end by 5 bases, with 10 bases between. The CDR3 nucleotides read TGTGCCAGCAGCCCATCCAGTGAAAACATTCAGTACTTC. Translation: CASSPSSENIQYF.

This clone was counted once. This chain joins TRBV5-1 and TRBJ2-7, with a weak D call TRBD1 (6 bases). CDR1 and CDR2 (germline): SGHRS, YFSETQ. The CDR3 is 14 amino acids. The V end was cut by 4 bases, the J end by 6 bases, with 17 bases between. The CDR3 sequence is CASSPTGAPSEQYF. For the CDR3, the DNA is TGCGCCAGCAGCCCGACAGGCGCACCTTCCGAGCAGTACTTC.

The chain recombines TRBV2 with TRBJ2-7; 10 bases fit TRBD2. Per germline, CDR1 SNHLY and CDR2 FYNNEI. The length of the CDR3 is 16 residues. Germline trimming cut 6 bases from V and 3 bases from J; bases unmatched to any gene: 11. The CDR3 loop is CASSARGAGGIYEQYF. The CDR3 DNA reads TGTGCCAGCAGCGCCAGGGGAGCGGGAGGGATCTACGAGCAGTACTTC.

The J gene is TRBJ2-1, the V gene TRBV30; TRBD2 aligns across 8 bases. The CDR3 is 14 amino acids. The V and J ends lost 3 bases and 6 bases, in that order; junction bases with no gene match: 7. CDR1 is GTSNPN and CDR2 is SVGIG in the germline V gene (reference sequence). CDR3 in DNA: TGTGCCTGGAGCCCCGGGACTAGGCGCAATGAGCAGTTCTTC. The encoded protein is CAWSPGTRRNEQFF.

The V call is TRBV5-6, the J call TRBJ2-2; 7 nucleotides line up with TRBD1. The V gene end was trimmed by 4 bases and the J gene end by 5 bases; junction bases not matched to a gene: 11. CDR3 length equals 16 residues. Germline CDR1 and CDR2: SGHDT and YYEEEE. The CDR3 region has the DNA TGTGCCAGCAGCGTGAGACAGGGTGGTAGGACCGGGGAGCTGTTTTTT. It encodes CASSVRQGGRTGELFF.

CDR3 sequence (DNA): TGTGCCAGTAGTATGGGGACAGGGGGGTTCTACGAGCAGTACTTC. Its protein is CASSMGTGGFYEQYF. V usage is TRBV19 and J usage is TRBJ2-7; 11 bases agree with TRBD1. Trimming removed 3 bases from V and 3 bases from J; junction bases left unmatched: 4. This CDR3 contains 15 residues. Per the germline V gene, CDR1 is LNHDA and CDR2 is SQIVND (reference sequence).

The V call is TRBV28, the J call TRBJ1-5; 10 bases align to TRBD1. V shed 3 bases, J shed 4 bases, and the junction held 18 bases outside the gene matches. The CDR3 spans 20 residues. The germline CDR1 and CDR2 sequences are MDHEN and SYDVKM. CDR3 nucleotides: TGTGCCAGCAGTTTTTCCGTCGACAGGGGGCCCCTCTACCATAATCAGCCCCAGCATTTT. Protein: CASSFSVDRGPLYHNQPQHF.

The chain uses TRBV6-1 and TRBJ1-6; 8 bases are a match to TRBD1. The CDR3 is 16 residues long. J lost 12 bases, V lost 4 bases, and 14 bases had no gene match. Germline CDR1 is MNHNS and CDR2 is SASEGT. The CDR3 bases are TGTGCCAGCAGTGCCGGACAGGGAAGGGGATCGGTACCCCTCCACTTT. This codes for CASSAGQGRGSVPLHF.

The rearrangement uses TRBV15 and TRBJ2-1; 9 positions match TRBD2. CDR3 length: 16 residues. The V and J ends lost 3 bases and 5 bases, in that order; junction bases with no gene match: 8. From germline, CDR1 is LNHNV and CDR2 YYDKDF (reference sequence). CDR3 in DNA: TGTGCCACCAGCAGCCCCCTAGCGGGACGCGACAATGAGCAGTTCTTC. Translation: CATSSPLAGRDNEQFF.

CDR3 sequence reads: CASSVKGRGNYGYTF. For the CDR3, the DNA is TGCGCCAGCAGTGTGAAGGGGCGAGGAAACTATGGCTACACCTTC. V is TRBV10-1 and J is TRBJ1-2; perhaps TRBD1 as D (5 bases). Germline V lookup: CDR1 WNHNN, CDR2 SYGVQD (reference sequence). CDR3 length equals 15 residues. The V end was cut by 4 bases, the J end by 2 bases, with 14 bases between.

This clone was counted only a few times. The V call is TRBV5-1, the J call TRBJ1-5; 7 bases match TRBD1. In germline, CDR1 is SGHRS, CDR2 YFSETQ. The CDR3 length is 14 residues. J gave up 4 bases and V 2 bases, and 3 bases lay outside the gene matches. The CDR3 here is CASSLSGQNQPQHF. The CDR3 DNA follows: TGCGCCAGCAGCTTATCGGGACAGAATCAGCCCCAGCATTTT.

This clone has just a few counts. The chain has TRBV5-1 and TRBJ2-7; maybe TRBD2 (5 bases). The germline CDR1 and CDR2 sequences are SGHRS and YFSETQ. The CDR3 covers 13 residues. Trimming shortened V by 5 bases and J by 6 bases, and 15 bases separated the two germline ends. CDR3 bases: TGCGCCAGCAGGGGGTTGAGCGCGGGCGAGCAGTACTTC. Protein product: CASRGLSAGEQYF.

The CDR3 DNA follows: TGTGCCAGCTCACCAACAGGGGTGATTGGAGAGACCCAGTACTTC. This sequence encodes CASSPTGVIGETQYF. This chain uses TRBV18 with TRBJ2-5; 7 nucleotides match TRBD1. The CDR3 totals 15 residues. V was clipped by 2 bases and J by 4 bases; unmatched bases: 7. Germline-derived CDR1 and CDR2 are KGHSH and LQKENI.

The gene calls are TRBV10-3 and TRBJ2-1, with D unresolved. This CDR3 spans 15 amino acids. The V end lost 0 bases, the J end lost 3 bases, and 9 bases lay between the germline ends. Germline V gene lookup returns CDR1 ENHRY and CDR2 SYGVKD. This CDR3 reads CAISESETGYNEQFF. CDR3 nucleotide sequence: TGTGCCATCAGTGAGTCTGAGACTGGCTACAATGAGCAGTTCTTC.

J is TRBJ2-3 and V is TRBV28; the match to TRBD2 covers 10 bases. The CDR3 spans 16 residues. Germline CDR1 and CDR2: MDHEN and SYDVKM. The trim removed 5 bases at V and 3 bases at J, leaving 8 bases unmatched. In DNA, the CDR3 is TGTGCCAGCAGTGACAGCGGGAGGGCCTGGACAGATACGCAGTATTTT. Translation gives CASSDSGRAWTDTQYF.

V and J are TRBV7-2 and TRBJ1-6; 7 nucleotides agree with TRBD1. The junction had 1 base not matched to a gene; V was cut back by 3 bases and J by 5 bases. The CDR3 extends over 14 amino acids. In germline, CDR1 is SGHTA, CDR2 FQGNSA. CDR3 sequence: CASSLGQNNSPLHF. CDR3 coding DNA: TGTGCCAGCAGCTTGGGACAGAATAATTCACCCCTCCACTTT.

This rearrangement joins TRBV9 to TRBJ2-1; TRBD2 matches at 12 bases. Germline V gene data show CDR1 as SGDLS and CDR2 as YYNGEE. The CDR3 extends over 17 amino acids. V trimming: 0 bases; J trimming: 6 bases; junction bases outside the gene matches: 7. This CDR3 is CASSVAMTSGRRNEQFF. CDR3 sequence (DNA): TGTGCCAGCAGCGTAGCTATGACTAGCGGGAGACGCAATGAGCAGTTCTTC.

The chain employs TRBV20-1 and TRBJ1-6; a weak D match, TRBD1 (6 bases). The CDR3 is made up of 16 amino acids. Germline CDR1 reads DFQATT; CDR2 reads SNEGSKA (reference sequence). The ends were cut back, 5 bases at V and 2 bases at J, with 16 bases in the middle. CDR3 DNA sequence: TGCAGTGCTCGTGTCCCAGGGGAACCCTATAATTCACCCCTCCACTTT. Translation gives CSARVPGEPYNSPLHF.

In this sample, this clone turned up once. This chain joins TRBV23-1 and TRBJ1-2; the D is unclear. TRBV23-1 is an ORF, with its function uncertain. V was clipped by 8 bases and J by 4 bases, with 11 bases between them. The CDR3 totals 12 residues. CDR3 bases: TGCGCCAGCTTACCGGGATTCTATGGCTACACCTTC. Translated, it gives CASLPGFYGYTF.